This T cell receptor (beta chain) came from a study of read filtering for tumor transcriptome and immune sequencing. Background on the study: The cohort had over 16 men and 14 women aged roughly 47 to 85, mean roughly 70 years. Per sample, TCR-region reads ranged about 4.05 to 10.27 million by IR-seq, roughly 75 to 1,400 by RNA-seq. By R-ISS, stages I, II and III held around 8, 15 and 7 patients.

CDR3 length: 15 residues. Trimming cost V 2 bases and J 2 bases, with 13 bases left between them. Ten or more counts support this clonotype. This library used roughly 400 ng RNA and molecular barcoded adaptors spanning alpha/delta and beta/gamma chains. A single record per CDR3 protein comes from TCRdb applying MiXCR to the reads. This table holds 43,000 or so distinct CDR3 sequences, about an eighth found once. This rearrangement joins TRBV23-1 to TRBJ2-7; TRBD2 might be the D (6 bases). TRBV23-1 counts as an open reading frame of uncertain function. The sequenced sample consisted of a population of CD138-negative cells sorted from bone marrow. The receptor was derived from a donor at least 40 years old with multiple myeloma. Here the CDR3 reads CASSQADWGAYEQYF. In DNA form, the CDR3 reads TGCGCCAGCAGTCAAGCGGACTGGGGGGCCTACGAGCAGTACTTC.